The 19 T cell receptor beta chains reported below all come from one sample, sequenced in a study of glioma-infiltrating T cells. The iRepertoire nested amplicon-rescue multiplex PCR amplified TCR alpha and beta CDR3s from RNA. TCRdb fed the multiplex PCR reads into MiXCR, producing one record per CDR3 protein. This repertoire shows 90,000 to 110,000 distinct CDR3 sequences, less than 30% found once; its top ten account for roughly a third. Sequencing input: glioma tissue, nonneoplastic brain tissue, or PBMCs (not recorded which). The receptors here all came from a human donor with low-grade glioma or glioblastoma, undergoing nonglioma brain surgery, or in good health (not recorded which).

The V call is TRBV5-1, the J call TRBJ2-7; the match to TRBD2 covers 7 bases. After removal of 0 bases from V and 6 bases from J, the junction contained 9 bases not matched to a gene. Germline V gene data show CDR1 as SGHRS and CDR2 as YFSETQ. The CDR3 consists of 15 residues. The CDR3, as DNA: TGCGCCAGCAGCTTGGTGCGCCAGCGGGGAGTCGAGCAGTACTTC. Its translation: CASSLVRQRGVEQYF.

A note on this clonotype: A read error may explain this, as a much larger clone is one base away. V is TRBV11-2 and J is TRBJ2-1; no clear D gene. Germline-derived CDR1 and CDR2 are SGHAT and FQNNGV. The CDR3 runs 15 residues. As DNA, the CDR3 is TGTGCCAGCAGGTCCAACTGGGTATCCTTCAATGAGCAGTTCTTC. It specifies CASRSNWVSFNEQFF.

This clonotype was recorded at least ten times. This chain joins TRBV20-1 and TRBJ2-7; 8 bases match TRBD2. The length of the CDR3 is 14 residues. CDR1 is DFQATT and CDR2 is SNEGSKA in the germline V gene (reference sequence). Trimming removed 5 bases from V and 0 bases from J; junction bases left unmatched: 6. The CDR3 loop reads CSALTGTSSYEQYF. For the CDR3, the DNA is TGCAGTGCTCTTACTGGGACTAGCTCCTACGAGCAGTACTTC.

This clonotype was seen at least ten times. The rearrangement uses TRBV7-3 and TRBJ2-3, with D uncertain. The CDR3 length is 15 residues. Germline assignment: CDR1 SGHTA and CDR2 FQGTGA. Trimming left V 1 base short and J 4 bases short, with 12 bases between. The CDR3: CASSLNHGAPDTQYF. CDR3 in DNA: TGTGCCAGCAGCTTAAACCACGGCGCCCCAGATACGCAGTATTTT. Looking up the rest from reference TRBV7-3 and TRBJ2-3 gives the full variable domain: GAGVSQTPSNKVTEKGKYVELRCDPISGHTALYWYRQSLGQGPEFLIYFQGTGAADDSGLPNDRFFAVRPEGSVSTLKIQRTERGDSAVYLCASSLNHGAPDTQYFGPGTRLTVL.

This clonotype appeared many times. The chain links TRBV14 to TRBJ2-1, with D possibly TRBD2 on 5 matching bases. The CDR3 sequence is 14 residues long. The ends were cut back, 5 bases at V and 4 bases at J, with 12 bases in the middle. Germline V CDR1 and CDR2: SGHDN, FVKESK. The CDR3 protein is CASSFRTVYNEQFF. The CDR3 region has the DNA TGTGCCAGCAGCTTTAGGACTGTATACAATGAGCAGTTCTTC. The full variable domain, in which reference TRBV14 and TRBJ2-1 provide the parts outside the CDR3, is EAGVTQFPSHSVIEKGQTVTLRCDPISGHDNLYWYRRVMGKEIKFLLHFVKESKQDESGMPNNRFLAERTGGTYSTLKVQPAELEDSGVYFCASSFRTVYNEQFFGPGTRLTVL.

This clonotype appeared many times. The gene calls are TRBV6-1 and TRBJ1-2; D gene unclear. V gave up 6 bases and J gave up 4 bases, with 15 bases separating them. The germline gives CDR1 MNHNS, CDR2 SASEGT. The CDR3 is made up of 14 amino acids. CDR3 in DNA: TGTGCCAGCAGCGTACCCGGAGCGAGCTATGGCTACACCTTC. It yields the protein CASSVPGASYGYTF.

About this clonotype: A much more abundant neighbour one base away suggests this may be a read error. This chain uses TRBV4-2 with TRBJ1-5, with D possibly matching TRBD1 (5 bases). The length of the CDR3 is 16 residues. Germline V gene data show CDR1 as LGHNA and CDR2 as YNFKEQ. The CDR3 coding sequence is TGTGCCAGCAGACAAGGACGGGGGAGGGGCAATCAGCCCCAGCATTTT. The encoded protein is CASRQGRGRGNQPQHF.

This clonotype has more than one count but fewer than ten. The V and J genes are TRBV29-1 and TRBJ2-4; TRBD2 is a possible D gene (6 bases). CDR3 length: 14 amino acids. Germline V gene data show CDR1 as SQVTM and CDR2 as ANQGSEA. V lost 6 bases and J lost 3, with 15 bases in between. CDR3 coding DNA: TGCAGCGTGTTCCGGGGGAACGACAAAAACATTCAGTACTTC. This encodes CSVFRGNDKNIQYF.

J is TRBJ2-7 and V is TRBV2; 7 bases match TRBD1. V lost 10 bases and J lost 2; bases outside the gene matches: 11. CDR1 SNHLY and CDR2 FYNNEI come from the germline V gene. The CDR3 extends over 14 amino acids. The CDR3 nucleotides read TGTGCCAACGTGGGACAGAGGAGCGCCTACGAGCAGTACTTC. Translating gives CANVGQRSAYEQYF.

This clonotype was detected only a few times. This chain links TRBV7-9 with TRBJ2-1, with D perhaps matching TRBD2 (5 bases). The length of the CDR3 is 12 residues. With 7 bases removed from V and 9 bases from J, the gap between germline ends came to 13 bases. Germline-derived CDR1 and CDR2 are SEHNR and FQNEAQ (reference sequence). CDR3 nucleotides: TGTGCCAGCACCCCCGAGGGCGGTGAGCAGTTCTTC. It codes for CASTPEGGEQFF.

The sample holds many counts of this clonotype. The chain links TRBV18 to TRBJ1-2, with unresolved D. The CDR3 has 15 amino acids. The germline CDR1 and CDR2 sequences are KGHSH and LQKENI. Trimming took off 3 bases at V and 2 bases at J, with 13 bases between the two ends. CDR3 nucleotides: TGTGCCAGCTCACCGAACAGCCTCCAAAACTATGGCTACACCTTC. It encodes CASSPNSLQNYGYTF.

Regarding this clonotype: A clone one base away is much larger, so this may be a read error. The genes are TRBV7-2 and TRBJ1-4; TRBD1 might be the D (6 bases). Between the trimmed V and J ends, which lost 5 bases and 4 bases, there was a span of 20 bases. Germline CDR1 reads SGHTA; CDR2 reads FQGNSA. CDR3 size: 17 residues. The CDR3 DNA reads TGTGCCAGCAGCCACCGGGACGGGGGGCATAGTAATGAAAAACTGTTTTTT. Translating gives CASSHRDGGHSNEKLFF.

This clonotype was counted ten times or more. The gene calls are TRBV28 and TRBJ2-7, with 12 nucleotides matching TRBD1. Germline CDR1 is MDHEN and CDR2 is SYDVKM. This CDR3 contains 15 residues. Trimming took 6 bases from V and 5 from J; bases not matched to a gene: 8. DNA of the CDR3: TGTGCCAGCAGACCCGCCGGGACAGGGGGCCACGAGCAGTACTTC. Its protein product is CASRPAGTGGHEQYF.

A word on this clonotype: An end of the junction does not agree with germline; a read error may underlie this. This chain joins TRBV29-1 and TRBJ2-7, with D hard to call. This CDR3 is 11 amino acids long. Germline lookup yields CDR1 SQVTM and CDR2 ANQGSEA. CDR3 residues: CSVETPYEQHF. CDR3 in DNA: TGCAGCGTTGAGACCCCCTACGAGCAGCACTTC.

This clonotype was counted many times. As DNA, the CDR3 is TGTGCCAGCAGTGGCGCCGGGTGGAGGGAGCAGTTCTTC. It is translated as CASSGAGWREQFF. V usage is TRBV27 and J usage is TRBJ2-1; D may be TRBD2 (5 bases). The germline V and J ends were trimmed by 5 bases and 10 bases, with 15 bases remaining between them. The CDR3 consists of 13 residues. Germline V gene sequence: CDR1 MNHEY, CDR2 SMNVEV (reference sequence).

This clonotype occurred many times. V is TRBV7-2 and J is TRBJ2-7; D gene unclear. The CDR3 has 11 amino acids. Trimming pared 5 bases from V and 5 bases from J, leaving 7 bases between. In germline, CDR1 is SGHTA, CDR2 FQGNSA. Written as DNA, the CDR3 is TGTGCCAGCAGCAGGTACCACGAGCAGTACTTC. Translating gives CASSRYHEQYF.

The chain couples TRBV12-3 or TRBV12-4 to TRBJ1-3; D remains unclear. The CDR3 has 13 residues. V was shortened by 8 bases and J by 0 bases, with 8 bases between the two germline ends. In nucleotides, the CDR3 is TGTGCCAGCGGAAGGGACTCTGGAAACACCATATATTTT. This translates into CASGRDSGNTIYF.

This clonotype was counted ten times or more. CDR3 protein: CSARRSGTEAFF. CDR3 DNA: TGCAGCGCCAGGAGGTCGGGCACTGAAGCTTTCTTT. V is TRBV29-1 and J is TRBJ1-1; D is unclear. V gave up 7 bases and J gave up 4 bases, with 13 bases separating them. The CDR3 is 12 amino acids. Germline lookup yields CDR1 SQVTM and CDR2 ANQGSEA.

By share, this clonotype counts as medium-sized. The chain links TRBV27 to TRBJ1-5, with a weak D call TRBD1 (6 bases). Trimming took 6 bases from V and 0 from J, leaving 12 bases between them. Germline CDR1 is MNHEY and CDR2 is SMNVEV (reference sequence). The CDR3 is 15 residues long. CDR3 region: CASRPGQISNQPQHF. The CDR3 DNA sequence: TGTGCCAGCAGACCCGGACAGATTAGCAATCAGCCCCAGCATTTT.